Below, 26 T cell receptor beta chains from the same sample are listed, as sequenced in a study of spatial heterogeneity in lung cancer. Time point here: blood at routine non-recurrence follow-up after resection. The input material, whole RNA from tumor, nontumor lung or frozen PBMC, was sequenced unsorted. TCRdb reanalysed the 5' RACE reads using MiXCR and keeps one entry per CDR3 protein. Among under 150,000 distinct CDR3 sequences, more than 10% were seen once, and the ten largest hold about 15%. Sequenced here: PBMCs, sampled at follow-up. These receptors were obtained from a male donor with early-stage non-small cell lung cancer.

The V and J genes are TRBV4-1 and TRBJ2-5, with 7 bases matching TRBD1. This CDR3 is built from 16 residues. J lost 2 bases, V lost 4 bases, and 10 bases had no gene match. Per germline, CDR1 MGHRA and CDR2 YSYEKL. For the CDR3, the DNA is TGCGCCAGCAGCCTGACCGGGACAGCGAATCAAGAGACCCAGTACTTC. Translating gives CASSLTGTANQETQYF.

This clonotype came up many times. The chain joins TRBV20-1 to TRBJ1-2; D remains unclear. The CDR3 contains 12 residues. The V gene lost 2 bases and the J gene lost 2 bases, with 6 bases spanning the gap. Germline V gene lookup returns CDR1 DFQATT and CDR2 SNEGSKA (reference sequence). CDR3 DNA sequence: TGCAGTGCTAGATACATAAACTATGGCTACACCTTC. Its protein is CSARYINYGYTF.

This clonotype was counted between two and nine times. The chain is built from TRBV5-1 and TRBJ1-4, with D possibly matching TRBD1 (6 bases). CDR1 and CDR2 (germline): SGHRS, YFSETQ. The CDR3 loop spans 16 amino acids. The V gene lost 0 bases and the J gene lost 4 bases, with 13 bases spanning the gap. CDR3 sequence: CASSLVGQGINEKLFF. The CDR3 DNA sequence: TGCGCCAGCAGCTTGGTGGGGCAGGGGATTAATGAAAAACTGTTTTTT.

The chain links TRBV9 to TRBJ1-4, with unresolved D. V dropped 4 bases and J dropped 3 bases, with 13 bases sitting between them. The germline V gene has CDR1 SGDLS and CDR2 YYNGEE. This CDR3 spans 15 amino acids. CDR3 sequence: CASSQLRVANEKLFF. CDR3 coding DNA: TGTGCCAGCAGCCAACTGAGGGTAGCTAATGAAAAACTGTTTTTT.

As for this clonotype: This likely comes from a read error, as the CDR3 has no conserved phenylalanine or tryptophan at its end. This CDR3 is CASSSLTGGPYEQYL. DNA of the CDR3: TGTGCCAGCAGTTCTTTGACAGGGGGCCCCTACGAGCAGTACCTC. V is TRBV27 and J is TRBJ2-7, with 10 bases identical to TRBD1. This CDR3 is built from 15 residues. V gave up 4 bases and J gave up 2 bases; unmatched junction bases: 5. Per the germline V gene, CDR1 is MNHEY and CDR2 is SMNVEV (reference sequence).

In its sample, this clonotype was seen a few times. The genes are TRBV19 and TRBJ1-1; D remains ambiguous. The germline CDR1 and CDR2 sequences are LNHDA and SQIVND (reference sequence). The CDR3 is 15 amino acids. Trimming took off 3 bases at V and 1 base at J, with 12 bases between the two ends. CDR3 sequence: CASSMGLEQNTEAFF. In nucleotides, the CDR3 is TGTGCCAGTAGTATGGGGTTGGAGCAGAACACTGAAGCTTTCTTT.

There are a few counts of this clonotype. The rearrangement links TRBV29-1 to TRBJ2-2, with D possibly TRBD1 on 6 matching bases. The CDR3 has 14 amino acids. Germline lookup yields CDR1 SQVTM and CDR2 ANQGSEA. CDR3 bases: TGCACCGTCCGCCAGGGGACGAACACCGGGGAGCTGTTTTTT. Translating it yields CTVRQGTNTGELFF.

CDR3 residues: CASSGTSGGSGETQYF. In nucleotides, the CDR3 is TGTGCCAGCAGCGGAACTAGCGGGGGGTCAGGGGAGACCCAGTACTTC. This chain links TRBV9 with TRBJ2-5; 12 bases match TRBD2. CDR1 is SGDLS, CDR2 YYNGEE, per germline. This CDR3 is built from 16 residues. Trimming cost V 3 bases and J 5 bases; bases outside gene matches: 8. Variable domain in full (rest from reference TRBV9 and TRBJ2-5): DSGVTQTPKHLITATGQRVTLRCSPRSGDLSVYWYQQSLDQGLQFLIQYYNGEERAKGNILERFSAQQFPDLHSELNLSSLELGDSALYFCASSGTSGGSGETQYFGPGTRLLVL.

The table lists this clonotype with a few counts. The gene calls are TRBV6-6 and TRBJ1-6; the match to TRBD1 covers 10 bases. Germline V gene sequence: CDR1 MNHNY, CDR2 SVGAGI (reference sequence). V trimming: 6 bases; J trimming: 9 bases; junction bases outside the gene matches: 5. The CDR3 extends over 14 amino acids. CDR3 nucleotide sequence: TGTGCCAGCAGCCCCGGGACAGGGGTTTCACCCCTCCACTTT. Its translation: CASSPGTGVSPLHF.

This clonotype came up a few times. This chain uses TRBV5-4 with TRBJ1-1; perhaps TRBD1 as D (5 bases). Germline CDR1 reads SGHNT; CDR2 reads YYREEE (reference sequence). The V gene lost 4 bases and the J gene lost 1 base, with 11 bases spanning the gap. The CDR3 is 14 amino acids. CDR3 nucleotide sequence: TGTGCCAGCAGCACAGGACTCAGGAACACTGAAGCTTTCTTT. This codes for CASSTGLRNTEAFF.

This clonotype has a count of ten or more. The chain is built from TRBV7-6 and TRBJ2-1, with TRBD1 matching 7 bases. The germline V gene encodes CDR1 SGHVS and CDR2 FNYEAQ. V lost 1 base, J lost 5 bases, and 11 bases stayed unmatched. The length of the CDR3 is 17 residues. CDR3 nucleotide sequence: TGTGCCAGCAGCTTAGAAGGGGGCAGGGTGGAGAACAATGAGCAGTTCTTC. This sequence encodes CASSLEGGRVENNEQFF.

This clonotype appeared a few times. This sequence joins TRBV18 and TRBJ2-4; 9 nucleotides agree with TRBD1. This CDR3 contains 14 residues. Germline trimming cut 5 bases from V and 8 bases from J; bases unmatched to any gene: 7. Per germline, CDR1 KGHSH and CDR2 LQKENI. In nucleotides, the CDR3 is TGTGCCAGCTCAAAGCGGGACAGGGAGGACATTCAGTACTTC. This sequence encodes CASSKRDREDIQYF.

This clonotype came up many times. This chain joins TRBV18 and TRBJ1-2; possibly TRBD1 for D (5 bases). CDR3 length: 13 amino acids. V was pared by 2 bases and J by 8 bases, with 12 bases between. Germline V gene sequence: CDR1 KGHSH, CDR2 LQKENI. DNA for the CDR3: TGTGCCAGCTCACCAGTAGGGGAACGGGGCTACACCTTC. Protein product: CASSPVGERGYTF.

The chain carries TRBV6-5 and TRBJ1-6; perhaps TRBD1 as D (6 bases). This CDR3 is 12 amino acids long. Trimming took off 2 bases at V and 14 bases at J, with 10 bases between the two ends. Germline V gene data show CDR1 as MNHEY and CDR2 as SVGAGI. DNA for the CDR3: TGTGCCAGCAGTTACACAGGGTTAGCCCTCCACTTT. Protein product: CASSYTGLALHF.

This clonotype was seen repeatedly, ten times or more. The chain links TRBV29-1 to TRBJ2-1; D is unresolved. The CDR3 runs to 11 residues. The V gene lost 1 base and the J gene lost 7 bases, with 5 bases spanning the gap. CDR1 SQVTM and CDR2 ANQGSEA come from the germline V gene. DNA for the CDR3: TGCAGCGTTGAAGTCTGGAATGAGCAGTTCTTC. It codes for CSVEVWNEQFF.

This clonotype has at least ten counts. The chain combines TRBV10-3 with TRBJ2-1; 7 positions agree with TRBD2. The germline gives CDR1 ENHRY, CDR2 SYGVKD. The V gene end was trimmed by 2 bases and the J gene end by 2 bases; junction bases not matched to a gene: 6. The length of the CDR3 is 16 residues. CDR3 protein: CAISELGGGPYNEQFF. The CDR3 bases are TGTGCCATCAGTGAGCTGGGCGGGGGACCCTACAATGAGCAGTTCTTC.

CDR3 DNA sequence: TGTGCCAGTAGCACAGACGTAGGTGGACCCTGCAATGAGCAGTTCTTC. Its protein product is CASSTDVGGPCNEQFF. The chain uses TRBV19 and TRBJ2-1, with unresolved D. This CDR3 spans 16 amino acids. V dropped 6 bases and J dropped 6 bases, with 21 bases sitting between them. In germline, CDR1 is LNHDA, CDR2 SQIVND (reference sequence).

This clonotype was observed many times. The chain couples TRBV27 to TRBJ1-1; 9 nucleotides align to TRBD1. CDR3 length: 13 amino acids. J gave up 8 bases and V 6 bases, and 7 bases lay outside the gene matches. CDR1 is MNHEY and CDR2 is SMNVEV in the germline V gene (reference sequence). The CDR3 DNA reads TGTGCCAGCAGATCACGGACAGGGGCGGAAGCTTTCTTT. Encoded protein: CASRSRTGAEAFF.

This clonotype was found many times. The CDR3 loop is CASSQSQDNSPLHF. For the CDR3, the DNA is TGTGCCAGCAGCCAAAGTCAAGATAATTCACCCCTCCACTTT. The chain recombines TRBV3-1 with TRBJ1-6; D gene uncertain. The CDR3 totals 14 residues. V gave up 2 bases and J gave up 5 bases, with 7 bases separating them. Germline V gene data show CDR1 as LGHDT and CDR2 as YNNKEL (reference sequence).

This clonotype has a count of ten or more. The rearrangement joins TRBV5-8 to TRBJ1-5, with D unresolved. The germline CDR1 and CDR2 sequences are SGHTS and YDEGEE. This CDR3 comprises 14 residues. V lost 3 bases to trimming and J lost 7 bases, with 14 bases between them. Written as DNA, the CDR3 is TGTGCCAGCAGCTCCCGAGGCTTCGAGCAGCCCCAGCATTTT. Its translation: CASSSRGFEQPQHF.

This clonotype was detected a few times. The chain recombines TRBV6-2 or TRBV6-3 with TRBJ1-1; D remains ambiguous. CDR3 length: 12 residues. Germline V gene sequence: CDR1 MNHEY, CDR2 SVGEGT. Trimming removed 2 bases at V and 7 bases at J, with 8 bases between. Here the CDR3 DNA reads TGTGCCAGCAGTTACAGGAGGAGTGAAGCTTTCTTT. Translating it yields CASSYRRSEAFF.

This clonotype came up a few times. CDR3 nucleotides: TGCGCCAGCAGCCAAGTCGCGGTCAGGTTTATGAACACTGAAGCTTTCTTT. Amino acids: CASSQVAVRFMNTEAFF. The V call is TRBV4-3, the J call TRBJ1-1; D is unresolved. Germline V gives CDR1 LGHNA, CDR2 YSLEER. Deletions cut 1 base from V and 0 bases from J, with 15 bases between. This CDR3 is built from 17 residues.

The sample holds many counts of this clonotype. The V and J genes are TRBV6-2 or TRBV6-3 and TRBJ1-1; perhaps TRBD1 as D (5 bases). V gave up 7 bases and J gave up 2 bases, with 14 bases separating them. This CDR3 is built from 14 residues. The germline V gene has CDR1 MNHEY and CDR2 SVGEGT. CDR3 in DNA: TGTGCCAGCATCAGGGCCGCCCCAAACACTGAAGCTTTCTTT. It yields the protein CASIRAAPNTEAFF.

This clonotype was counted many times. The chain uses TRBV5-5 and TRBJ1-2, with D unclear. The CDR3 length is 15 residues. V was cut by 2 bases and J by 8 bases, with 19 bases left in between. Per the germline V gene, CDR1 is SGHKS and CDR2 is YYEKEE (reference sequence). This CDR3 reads CASSFRGIDTGGYTF. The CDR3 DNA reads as TGTGCCAGCAGCTTTCGAGGGATCGACACCGGGGGCTACACCTTC.

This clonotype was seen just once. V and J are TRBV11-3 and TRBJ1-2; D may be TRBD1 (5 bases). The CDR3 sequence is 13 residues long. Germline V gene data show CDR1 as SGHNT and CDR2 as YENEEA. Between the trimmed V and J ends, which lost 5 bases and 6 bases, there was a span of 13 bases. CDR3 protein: CASSSEGSHGYTF. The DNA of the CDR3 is TGTGCCAGCAGCAGTGAGGGGAGTCATGGCTACACCTTC.

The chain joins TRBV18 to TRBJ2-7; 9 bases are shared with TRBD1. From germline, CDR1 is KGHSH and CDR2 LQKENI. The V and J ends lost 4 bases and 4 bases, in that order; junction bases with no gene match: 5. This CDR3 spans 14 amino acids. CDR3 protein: CASSRTGVVYEQYF. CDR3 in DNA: TGTGCCAGCTCACGGACAGGGGTGGTTTACGAGCAGTACTTC.